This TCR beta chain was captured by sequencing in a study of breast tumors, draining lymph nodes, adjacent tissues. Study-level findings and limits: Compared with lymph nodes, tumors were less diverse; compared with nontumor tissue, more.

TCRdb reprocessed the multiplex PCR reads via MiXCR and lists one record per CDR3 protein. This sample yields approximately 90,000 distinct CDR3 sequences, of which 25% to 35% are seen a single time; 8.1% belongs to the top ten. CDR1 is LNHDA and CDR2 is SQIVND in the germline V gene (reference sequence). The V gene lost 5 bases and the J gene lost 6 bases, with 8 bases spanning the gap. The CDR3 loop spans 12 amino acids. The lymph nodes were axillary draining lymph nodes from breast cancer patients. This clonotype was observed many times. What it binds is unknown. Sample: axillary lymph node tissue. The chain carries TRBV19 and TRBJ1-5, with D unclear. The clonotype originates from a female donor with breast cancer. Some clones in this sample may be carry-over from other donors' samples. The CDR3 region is CASSRILQPQHF. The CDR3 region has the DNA TGTGCCAGTAGTCGAATACTTCAGCCCCAGCATTTT.